These T cell receptor beta chains were read from a single sample in a study of cytomegalovirus exposure and HLA in healthy donors. Here immunoSEQ multiplex PCR was the method, and the copy in TCRdb shows in-frame clones only, minus some. The sample lists around 150,000 clones; about 65% were seen once. The specimen sequenced was PBMCs. The receptors derive from a man aged 40-49 years in good health and CMV-seropositive. Each CDR3 is given with its conserved first and last residue. D genes are given only for firm matches. Rows may omit the clone size; those that give it use once, few, many or a size class.

TRBJ1-1 | TRBV6-5 | - | TRBD1 | TGTGCCAGTAGTTACTCAGGGGGTGTCACTGAAGCTTTCTTT | CASSYSGGVTEAFF
TRBJ2-7 | TRBV5-1 | few | - | TGCGCCAGCAGCCTGGACTCGCAGCAGTACTTC | CASSLDSQQYF
TRBJ2-1 | TRBV19 | - | - | TGTGCCAGTAGTACCCAGGGGCCGGGGAATGAGCAGTTCTTC | CASSTQGPGNEQFF
TRBJ1-3 | TRBV5-5 | - | - | TGTGCCAGCAATCTGGGTCTTCTTCCCTCGGGGGACACCATATATTTT | CASNLGLLPSGDTIYF
TRBJ1-1 | TRBV7-2 | few | - | TGTGCCAGCAGCCTGGGACTCGCGAACACTGAAGCTTTCTTT | CASSLGLANTEAFF
TRBJ2-7 | TRBV20-1 | - | - | TGCAGTGCTAGCCCCGGGGACGAGCAGTACTTC | CSASPGDEQYF
TRBJ1-2 | TRBV30 | - | TRBD1 | TGTGCCTGGAGTGAATCCCCCAGGGGGAACTATGGCTACACCTTC | CAWSESPRGNYGYTF
TRBJ1-2 | TRBV6-5 | once | TRBD1 | TGTGCCAGCAGTTTTCCCCCGGGACAGGGGAACTATGGCTACACCTTC | CASSFPPGQGNYGYTF
TRBJ2-7 | TRBV7-2 | - | - | TGTGCCAGCAGCCCTCGACACCCCGGGGACGAGCAGTACTTC | CASSPRHPGDEQYF
TRBJ1-6 | TRBV6-1 | - | - | TGTGCCAGCAACCAACGAGGCGATTCACCCCTCCACTTT | CASNQRGDSPLHF
TRBJ1-2 | TRBV14 | - | - | TGTGCCAGCACCGGGTCACAAGGCTACACCTTC | CASTGSQGYTF
TRBJ2-1 | TRBV27 | - | TRBD1 | TGTGCCAGCAGTCCGTTAGGGGGCGAGCAGTTCTTC | CASSPLGGEQFF
TRBJ2-2 | TRBV7-2 | - | TRBD2 | TGTGCCAGCAGCCTTAGCGGGGGGGCCACCGGGGAGCTGTTTTTT | CASSLSGGATGELFF
TRBJ2-2 | TRBV2 | - | TRBD2 | TGTGCCAGCAGTGACTTGCGGGGGGTAACCGGGGAGCTGTTTTTT | CASSDLRGVTGELFF
TRBJ2-1 | TRBV19 | - | TRBD2 | TGTGCCAGTAGTATAGGGGCTAGCGGGGCCCTCTACAATGAGCAGTTCTTC | CASSIGASGALYNEQFF
TRBJ1-6 | TRBV9 | - | TRBD1 | TGTGCCAGCAGCGTAGAGGGGACAGGGCGGTCACCCCTCCACTTT | CASSVEGTGRSPLHF
TRBJ2-7 | TRBV5-6 | few | TRBD1 | TGTGCCAGCAGCCCGGTGGACAGGGCCCACTCCTACGAGCAGTACTTC | CASSPVDRAHSYEQYF
TRBJ2-7 | TRBV27 | - | - | TGTGCCAGCAGTTTAGGCGGGGCCCCTTACGAGCAGTACTTC | CASSLGGAPYEQYF
TRBJ1-5 | TRBV6-1 | - | - | TGTGCCAGCAGTGAATGGGGCAGGGGTGGGAATCAGCCCCAGCATTTT | CASSEWGRGGNQPQHF
TRBJ2-1 | TRBV27 | - | - | TGCGCCAGCTCTGCGGGGGCGGGCTACAATGAGCAGTTCTTC | CASSAGAGYNEQFF
TRBJ2-2 | TRBV5-4 | - | - | TGTGCCAGCAGCCGCCAGGCCAGGGACACCGGGGAGCTGTTTTTT | CASSRQARDTGELFF